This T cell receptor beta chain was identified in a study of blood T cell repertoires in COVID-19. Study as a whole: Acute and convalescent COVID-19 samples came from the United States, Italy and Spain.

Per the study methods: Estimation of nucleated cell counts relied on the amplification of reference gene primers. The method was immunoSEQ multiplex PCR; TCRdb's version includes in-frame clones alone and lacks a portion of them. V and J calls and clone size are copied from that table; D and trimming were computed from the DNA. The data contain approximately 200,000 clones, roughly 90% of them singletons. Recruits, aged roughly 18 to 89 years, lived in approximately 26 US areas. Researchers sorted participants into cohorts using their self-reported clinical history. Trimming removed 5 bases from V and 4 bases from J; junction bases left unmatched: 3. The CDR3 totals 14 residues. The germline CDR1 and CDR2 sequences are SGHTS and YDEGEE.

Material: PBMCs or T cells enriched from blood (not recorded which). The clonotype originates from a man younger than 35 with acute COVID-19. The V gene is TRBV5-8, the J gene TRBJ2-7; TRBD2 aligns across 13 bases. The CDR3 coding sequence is TGTGCCAGCAGACTAGCGGGAGGGCCATACGAGCAGTACTTC. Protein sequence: CASRLAGGPYEQYF.